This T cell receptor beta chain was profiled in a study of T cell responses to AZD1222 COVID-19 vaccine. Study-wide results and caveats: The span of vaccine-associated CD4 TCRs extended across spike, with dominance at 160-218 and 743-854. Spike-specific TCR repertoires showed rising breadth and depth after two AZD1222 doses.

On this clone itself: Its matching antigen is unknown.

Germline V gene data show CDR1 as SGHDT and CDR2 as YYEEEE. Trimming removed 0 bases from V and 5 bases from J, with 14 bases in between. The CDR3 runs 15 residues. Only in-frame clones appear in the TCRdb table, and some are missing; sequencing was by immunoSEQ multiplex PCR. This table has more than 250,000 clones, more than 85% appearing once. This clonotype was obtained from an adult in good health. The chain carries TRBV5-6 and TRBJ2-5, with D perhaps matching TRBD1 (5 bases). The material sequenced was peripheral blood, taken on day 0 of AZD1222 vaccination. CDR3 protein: CASSLGTRSWETQYF. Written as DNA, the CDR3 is TGTGCCAGCAGCTTGGGGACACGATCGTGGGAGACCCAGTACTTC. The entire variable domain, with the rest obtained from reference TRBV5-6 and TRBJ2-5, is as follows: DAGVTQSPTHLIKTRGQQVTLRCSPKSGHDTVSWYQQALGQGPQFIFQYYEEEERQRGNFPDRFSGHQFPNYSSELNVNALLLGDSALYLCASSLGTRSWETQYFGPGTRLLVL.